The rows below give T cell receptor beta chains drawn from one sample of a study of T cell responses to AZD1222 COVID-19 vaccine. The method was immunoSEQ multiplex PCR; TCRdb's version includes in-frame clones alone and lacks a portion of them. The table records more than 150,000 clones, about 94% of them present only once. Sample: peripheral blood, taken on day 0 of AZD1222 vaccination. The receptors derive from an adult in good health. CDR3s include the opening cysteine and the closing phenylalanine or tryptophan. The D gene is left open where the match is weak. Clone size is given for some rows only: seen once, a few or many times, or a class if the clone is expanded.

clone size | D gene | J gene | CDR3 length | V gene | CDR3 DNA | CDR3 protein
. | . | TRBJ1-1 | 14 | TRBV13 | TGTGCCAGCAGCTCCCGGGACTCGAACACTGAAGCTTTCTTT | CASSSRDSNTEAFF
few | . | TRBJ2-2 | 17 | TRBV4-2 | TGTGCCAGCAGCCAAGAAGGTTCAGCCCCGGTAACCGGGGAGCTGTTTTTT | CASSQEGSAPVTGELFF
. | . | TRBJ1-3 | 16 | TRBV11-2 | TGTGCCAGCAGCTCCCTGTCCCGGGGAGCTGGAAACACCATATATTTT | CASSSLSRGAGNTIYF
. | . | TRBJ2-1 | 14 | TRBV7-6 | TGTGCCAGCAGCTTCGGGACTCAATACAATGAGCAGTTCTTC | CASSFGTQYNEQFF
. | . | TRBJ2-4 | 14 | TRBV28 | TGTGCCAGCAGTTTAGGGAGAGCCAAAAACATTCAGTACTTC | CASSLGRAKNIQYF
. | . | TRBJ1-6 | 12 | TRBV9 | TGTGCCAGCGGGGGTGGGAGTTCACCCCTCCACTTT | CASGGGSSPLHF
. | TRBD2 | TRBJ2-1 | 17 | TRBV5-4 | TGTGCCAGCAGCTCGGGACTAGCGGGAGGCTCCTACAATGAGCAGTTCTTC | CASSSGLAGGSYNEQFF
. | TRBD1 | TRBJ1-1 | 14 | TRBV27 | TGTGCCAGCAGTTCCTTAGGACAGGGGCGTGAAGCTTTCTTT | CASSSLGQGREAFF
. | . | TRBJ1-4 | 13 | TRBV15 | TGTGCCACCAGCAGAGTAGTCTTTGAAAAACTGTTTTTT | CATSRVVFEKLFF
. | TRBD1 | TRBJ2-1 | 15 | TRBV7-3 | TGTGCCAGCAGCTCCCTCGGGACAGGAGGGGATGAGCAGTTCTTC | CASSSLGTGGDEQFF
. | . | TRBJ1-5 | 18 | TRBV28 | TGTGCCAGCAGCCGAATGCCCAAGGGTCCGCCGGGGAATCAGCCCCAGCATTTT | CASSRMPKGPPGNQPQHF
. | . | TRBJ2-2 | 17 | TRBV7-6 | TGTGCCAGCAGCCCTAGGGGGGGTTACGGAGTAACCGGGGAGCTGTTTTTT | CASSPRGGYGVTGELFF
. | . | TRBJ1-1 | 14 | TRBV28 | TGTGCCAGCAGTTTAGGCGCCCCAGGCACTGAAGCTTTCTTT | CASSLGAPGTEAFF
. | . | TRBJ2-7 | 15 | TRBV7-9 | TGTGCCAGCAGCTTAGGGACCCTTAGCTCCTACGAGCAGTACTTC | CASSLGTLSSYEQYF
. | . | TRBJ1-5 | 12 | TRBV30 | TGTGCCTGGAGGAGGGGTAATCAGCCCCAGCATTTT | CAWRRGNQPQHF
. | TRBD1 | TRBJ2-5 | 16 | TRBV2 | TGTGCCAGTAACCCGGGACAGGGAGGTGGGCGAGAGACCCAGTACTTC | CASNPGQGGGRETQYF
. | . | TRBJ2-3 | 16 | TRBV24-1 | TGTGCCACCAGTGATCTGACATTCGGGAATACAGATACGCAGTATTTT | CATSDLTFGNTDTQYF
. | . | TRBJ1-5 | 12 | TRBV6-6 | TGTGCCAGCAGGGAAAGGGACTTCGCTGTAAATTTT | CASRERDFAVNF
. | TRBD1 | TRBJ2-1 | 15 | TRBV24-1 | TGTGCCACCAGTGACGGACGGACAGGGGTAGATGAGCAGTTCTTC | CATSDGRTGVDEQFF
. | TRBD2 | TRBJ2-7 | 15 | TRBV7-2 | TGTGCCAGCAGCTTAGGGGGAGGGCACTCCTACGAGCAGTACTTC | CASSLGGGHSYEQYF
. | . | TRBJ1-4 | 13 | TRBV7-9 | TGTGCCAGCAGCTTTTCGGCGAATGAAAAACTGTTTTTT | CASSFSANEKLFF
once | TRBD1 | TRBJ1-4 | 14 | TRBV28 | TGTGCCAGCAGTTCAGGGGGCGGGAATGAAAAACTGTTTTTT | CASSSGGGNEKLFF
. | . | TRBJ1-1 | 12 | TRBV6-6 | TGTGCCAGCAGTGGCTACCAGTGGGAAGCTTTCTTT | CASSGYQWEAFF
. | TRBD2 | TRBJ2-1 | 14 | TRBV9 | TGTGCCAGCAGCGTAGCGGGACTAAACAATGAGCAGTTCTTC | CASSVAGLNNEQFF
. | TRBD2 | TRBJ2-3 | 14 | TRBV2 | TGTGCCAGCAATCGACTAGCGAGCACAGATACGCAGTATTTT | CASNRLASTDTQYF
. | . | TRBJ2-1 | 16 | TRBV7-2 | TGTGCCAGCAGCTTATTCCGCCTAGACCAGAGTAGGGAGCAGTTCTTC | CASSLFRLDQSREQFF
. | . | TRBJ2-6 | 17 | TRBV28 | TGTGCCAGCAACGTACAGGGCGTCGGGTCTGGGGCCAACGTCCTGACTTTC | CASNVQGVGSGANVLTF
. | . | TRBJ2-2 | 15 | TRBV30 | TGTGCCTGGAGTACCTCGGGACAACTTACCGGGGAGCTGTTTTTT | CAWSTSGQLTGELFF
. | TRBD2 | TRBJ2-1 | 15 | TRBV18 | TGTGCCAGCTCACCACCAGCGGGAGGCCTTGGTGAGCAGTTCTTC | CASSPPAGGLGEQFF
. | TRBD2 | TRBJ2-2 | 18 | TRBV7-3 | TGTGCCAGCAGCTTAATAGGGACTAGCGGGAGGGCCACCGGGGAGCTGTTTTTT | CASSLIGTSGRATGELFF
few | . | TRBJ2-7 | 15 | TRBV6-5 | TGTGCCAGCAGCCTGTCCGGGCAGGGACCCTCGGAGCAGTACTTC | CASSLSGQGPSEQYF
once | . | TRBJ1-1 | 13 | TRBV3-1/TRBV3-2 | TGTGCCAGCAGCCAAAAAGCCCAGGGAAAAGCTTTCTTT | CASSQKAQGKAFF
. | . | TRBJ1-2 | 15 | TRBV4-2 | TGTGCCAGCAGCCAAGATCTGGAGGGGTACTATGGCTACACCTTC | CASSQDLEGYYGYTF
. | . | TRBJ1-2 | 16 | TRBV5-4 | TGTGCCAGCAGCTTGGGGGAAGGGCAGGGAGAGTATGGCTACACCTTC | CASSLGEGQGEYGYTF
. | . | TRBJ1-5 | 13 | TRBV27 | TGTGCCAGCTCGAGAAGGGCCACTCAGCCCCAGCATTTT | CASSRRATQPQHF
. | . | TRBJ1-4 | 14 | TRBV18 | TGTGCCAGCTCACCAGGGTCGACTAATGAAAAACTGTTTTTT | CASSPGSTNEKLFF
. | TRBD1 | TRBJ2-7 | 14 | TRBV25-1 | TGTGCCAGCAGTGACCCTAGACAGGGTGACGAGCAGTACTTC | CASSDPRQGDEQYF